The 5 T cell receptor beta chains below were found in one sample sequenced in a study of blood T cell repertoires in COVID-19. The repertoire was sequenced with immunoSEQ multiplex PCR; TCRdb's copy has only in-frame clones and lacks some. The profile shows 340,000 or so clones, around 87% of them singletons. The source material was peripheral blood. The receptors derive from a man aged 45-60 years with active or convalescent COVID-19.

The chain links TRBV24-1 to TRBJ2-5; no clear D. The CDR3 totals 12 residues. V shed 4 bases and J shed 7 bases, with 9 bases lying between them. From germline, CDR1 is KGHDR and CDR2 SFDVKD. CDR3 sequence: CATSEPGTTQYF. CDR3 DNA: TGTGCCACCAGTGAGCCAGGAACGACCCAGTACTTC.

The chain is built from TRBV5-4 and TRBJ2-4; 10 nucleotides agree with TRBD1. CDR1 and CDR2 (germline): SGHNT, YYREEE (reference sequence). There are 14 residues in the CDR3. Trimming cost V 0 bases and J 9 bases; bases outside gene matches: 3. The CDR3 DNA sequence: TGTGCCAGCAGCTTGGGGGACAGGGGAATCATTCAGTACTTC. The encoded protein is CASSLGDRGIIQYF.

The genes are TRBV19 and TRBJ2-7; a possible D gene is TRBD1 (5 bases). The CDR3 has 12 amino acids. The ends were cut back, 4 bases at V and 6 bases at J, with 10 bases in the middle. Germline V CDR1 and CDR2: LNHDA, SQIVND (reference sequence). For the CDR3, the DNA is TGTGCCAGTAGTAATGGGGCCGGCGAGCAGTACTTC. This translates into CASSNGAGEQYF.

The V call is TRBV29-1, the J call TRBJ1-2, with a weak D call TRBD1 (6 bases). CDR1 is SQVTM, CDR2 ANQGSEA, per germline. The CDR3 is 14 amino acids. V dropped 3 bases and J dropped 0 bases, with 11 bases sitting between them. Here the CDR3 reads CSVDGQNPNYGYTF. The CDR3 DNA follows: TGCAGCGTTGACGGACAGAACCCTAACTATGGCTACACCTTC.

The chain couples TRBV9 to TRBJ2-5; D is undetermined. Trimming took off 3 bases at V and 2 bases at J, with 5 bases between the two ends. Germline loops: CDR1 SGDLS, CDR2 YYNGEE. This CDR3 region has 12 residues. The CDR3 region has the DNA TGTGCCAGCAGCGCGGTACAAGAGACCCAGTACTTC. Translated, it gives CASSAVQETQYF.